This entry concerns a single T cell receptor (beta chain). Germline CDR1 is SGHRS and CDR2 is YFSETQ. This CDR3 has 14 residues. V shed 3 bases and J 2 bases; nucleotides not matched to a gene: 5. The data were obtained in a study of blood T cell repertoires in COVID-19. Data came from immunoSEQ multiplex PCR; TCRdb stores just in-frame clones and leaves some out. The profile shows about 130,000 clones, roughly nine tenths of them singletons. Sequencing used peripheral blood. V and J are TRBV5-1 and TRBJ2-7; 7 positions match TRBD1. The sequence was obtained from a man between 50 and 59 years old with COVID-19, enrolled during active disease. CDR3 residues: CASSSRQGPYEQYF. As DNA, the CDR3 is TGCGCCAGCAGCTCACGACAGGGCCCCTACGAGCAGTACTTC.